This entry lists 26 T cell receptor beta chains sequenced from one sample in a study of T cell responses to AZD1222 COVID-19 vaccine. TCRdb's table, derived via immunoSEQ multiplex PCR, lists solely in-frame clones and lacks some. The sample shows 150,000 to 200,000 clones, around nine tenths of them seen only once. The sequencing used peripheral blood, collected on day 0 of AZD1222 vaccination. The receptors were gathered from an adult in good health.

This chain links TRBV11-2 with TRBJ2-3, with 9 bases lining up with TRBD1. The CDR3 contains 13 residues. Germline V CDR1 and CDR2: SGHAT, FQNNGV. V lost 9 bases and J lost 0; bases outside the gene matches: 1. CDR3 coding DNA: TGTGCCAGTGGGACAGGGAGCACAGATACGCAGTATTTT. Translation gives CASGTGSTDTQYF.

The chain joins TRBV9 to TRBJ2-7, with 7 bases lining up with TRBD2. J was trimmed by 4 bases and V by 0 bases; bases with no gene match: 4. The CDR3 is made up of 14 amino acids. Germline V CDR1 and CDR2: SGDLS, YYNGEE. The CDR3 sequence is CASSVAGAGYEQYF. The DNA of the CDR3 is TGTGCCAGCAGCGTAGCGGGAGCGGGGTACGAGCAGTACTTC. The complete variable domain, with remaining parts taken from reference TRBV9 and TRBJ2-7, reads DSGVTQTPKHLITATGQRVTLRCSPRSGDLSVYWYQQSLDQGLQFLIQYYNGEERAKGNILERFSAQQFPDLHSELNLSSLELGDSALYFCASSVAGAGYEQYFGPGTRLTVT.

The rearrangement uses TRBV9 and TRBJ1-4; D remains ambiguous. V lost 0 bases to trimming and J lost 8 bases, with 8 bases between them. The CDR3 contains 13 residues. Germline V lookup: CDR1 SGDLS, CDR2 YYNGEE. DNA for the CDR3: TGTGCCAGCAGCGTAGGACATCTCGAAAAACTGTTTTTT. Encoded protein: CASSVGHLEKLFF.

The rearrangement joins TRBV11-2 to TRBJ2-1; 9 bases map to TRBD1. Germline loops: CDR1 SGHAT, CDR2 FQNNGV. CDR3 length: 15 amino acids. J gave up 7 bases and V 7 bases, and 11 bases lay outside the gene matches. CDR3 DNA: TGTGCCAGCACCGAAGGAGGGACAGGGACGAATGAGCAGTTCTTC. Amino acids: CASTEGGTGTNEQFF.

This rearrangement joins TRBV27 to TRBJ1-6; D is perhaps TRBD1 (5 bases). The CDR3 contains 14 residues. CDR1 is MNHEY and CDR2 is SMNVEV in the germline V gene (reference sequence). Trimming stripped 1 base from V and 7 bases from J, with 8 bases between. CDR3 in DNA: TGTGCCAGCAGTTTATATAGACAGAATTCACCCCTCCACTTT. It encodes CASSLYRQNSPLHF.

This sequence joins TRBV12-3 or TRBV12-4 and TRBJ1-3; 10 nucleotides line up with TRBD1. With V trimmed by 6 bases and J by 10 bases, 3 bases remained unmatched. CDR3 length equals 12 residues. CDR3 bases: TGTGCCAGCAGGGGGACAGGGGTAACCATATATTTT. Protein: CASRGTGVTIYF.

The chain carries TRBV3-1 (or the pseudogene TRBV3-2) and TRBJ2-1; D perhaps matches TRBD1 (6 bases). Looked up from germline, CDR1 is LGHDT and CDR2 is YNNKEL (reference sequence). The CDR3 extends over 15 amino acids. V lost 1 base and J 9 bases, leaving 16 bases between the germline ends. CDR3 sequence: CASSQGSQGFGEQFF. The CDR3 bases are TGTGCCAGCAGCCAAGGTTCACAGGGATTCGGTGAGCAGTTCTTC.

CDR3 region: CASSLAGDTIYF. The CDR3 nucleotides read TGTGCCAGCAGTTTGGCCGGGGACACCATATATTTT. The chain is built from TRBV6-5 and TRBJ1-3; D is undetermined. Germline V gives CDR1 MNHEY, CDR2 SVGAGI. This CDR3 region has 12 residues. V was pared by 4 bases and J by 8 bases, with 9 bases between.

The chain recombines TRBV5-1 with TRBJ1-4; 8 nucleotides agree with TRBD1. Trimming at V came to 0 bases and at J to 3 bases, leaving 13 bases not matched to a gene. This CDR3 comprises 19 residues. In germline, CDR1 is SGHRS, CDR2 YFSETQ. The CDR3 sequence: CASSLAPTRWTGSNEKLFF. The CDR3 nucleotides read TGCGCCAGCAGCTTGGCCCCTACTAGATGGACAGGGTCTAATGAAAAACTGTTTTTT.

This clone came up once. This sequence joins TRBV5-8 and TRBJ2-7; D is possibly TRBD2 (5 bases). This CDR3 spans 12 amino acids. V lost 3 bases, J lost 7 bases, and 11 bases lay in between. CDR1 SGHTS and CDR2 YDEGEE come from the germline V gene. CDR3 DNA: TGTGCCAGCAGCTGGAGAGGGCGTGAGCAGTACTTC. It is translated as CASSWRGREQYF.

The V call is TRBV6-1, the J call TRBJ2-7, with 9 bases fitting TRBD2. CDR1 is MNHNS, CDR2 SASEGT, per germline. The V segment lost 2 bases and the J segment 3 bases; nucleotides outside the gene matches: 14. The CDR3 extends over 18 amino acids. The CDR3 protein is CASSEKGLAGLWVYEQYF. The CDR3 DNA is TGTGCCAGCAGTGAAAAGGGGCTAGCGGGGCTTTGGGTCTACGAGCAGTACTTC.

V and J are TRBV15 and TRBJ1-4; unclear D gene. The CDR3 runs to 14 residues. Germline V gene sequence: CDR1 LNHNV, CDR2 YYDKDF (reference sequence). The V end was cut by 1 base, the J end by 8 bases, with 11 bases between. CDR3 nucleotide sequence: TGTGCCACCAGCAGAGCGGCGACAAGGGAAAAACTGTTTTTT. Residues: CATSRAATREKLFF. Variable domain in full (rest from reference TRBV15 and TRBJ1-4): DAMVIQNPRYQVTQFGKPVTLSCSQTLNHNVMYWYQQKSSQAPKLLFHYYDKDFNNEADTPDNFQSRRPNTSFCFLDIRSPGLGDTAMYLCATSRAATREKLFFGSGTQLSVL.

This clone was counted between two and nine times. V usage is TRBV3-1 (or the pseudogene TRBV3-2) and J usage is TRBJ2-2, with D hard to call. Trimming removed 0 bases from V and 6 bases from J, with 11 bases in between. This CDR3 has 15 residues. In germline, CDR1 is LGHDT, CDR2 YNNKEL (reference sequence). CDR3 in DNA: TGTGCCAGCAGCCAAGATCATGGGGTCCCCGGGGAGCTGTTTTTT. Translation gives CASSQDHGVPGELFF.

The genes are TRBV4-1 and TRBJ2-3; 10 bases line up with TRBD1. V shed 0 bases and J 4 bases; nucleotides not matched to a gene: 10. Germline V gene lookup returns CDR1 MGHRA and CDR2 YSYEKL. CDR3 size: 18 residues. The CDR3 DNA is TGCGCCAGCAGCCAAGATGAACGGGGGACAGGGGCGGCAGATACGCAGTATTTT. It specifies CASSQDERGTGAADTQYF.

V is TRBV3-1 (or the pseudogene TRBV3-2) and J is TRBJ2-5; 10 nucleotides align to TRBD2. Germline CDR1 LGHDT, CDR2 YNNKEL (reference sequence). The length of the CDR3 is 12 residues. After removal of 10 bases from V and 5 bases from J, the junction contained 4 bases not matched to a gene. The CDR3 DNA sequence: TGTGCCACAGGGGGACTAGCGGAGACCCAGTACTTC. This translates into CATGGLAETQYF.

The chain uses TRBV19 and TRBJ1-2; tentatively, D is TRBD1 (6 bases). The CDR3 consists of 15 residues. V lost 8 bases and J 3 bases, leaving 19 bases between the germline ends. The germline gives CDR1 LNHDA, CDR2 SQIVND (reference sequence). The CDR3 loop reads CASHAGGGADYGYTF. CDR3 DNA: TGTGCCAGTCACGCTGGCGGGGGCGCTGACTATGGCTACACCTTC.

The chain carries TRBV30 and TRBJ1-1; 7 bases line up with TRBD1. V lost 1 base and J lost 4; bases outside the gene matches: 9. This CDR3 spans 15 amino acids. Germline V gives CDR1 GTSNPN, CDR2 SVGIG (reference sequence). The DNA of the CDR3 is TGTGCCTGGAGTGCCAAAACAGGGGCGGCCACTGAAGCTTTCTTT. Translating it yields CAWSAKTGAATEAFF.

The table lists this clone with a count of one. The chain links TRBV29-1 to TRBJ2-7, with 11 nucleotides matching TRBD2. V lost 6 bases, J lost 4 bases, and 8 bases stayed unmatched. The CDR3 runs to 14 residues. Per germline, CDR1 SQVTM and CDR2 ANQGSEA. The CDR3 DNA follows: TGCAGCGTCCCCGGGACTAGCGGCATTTACGAGCAGTACTTC. Its translation: CSVPGTSGIYEQYF.

V gene TRBV18 combines with J gene TRBJ1-1; 8 bases match TRBD1. V gave up 4 bases and J gave up 0 bases; unmatched junction bases: 4. This CDR3 is built from 15 residues. The germline V gene has CDR1 KGHSH and CDR2 LQKENI. CDR3 in amino acids: CASSQQGGMNTEAFF. CDR3 DNA sequence: TGTGCCAGCTCACAACAGGGGGGGATGAACACTGAAGCTTTCTTT. The variable domain in full, with the rest retrieved from reference TRBV18 and TRBJ1-1, is NAGVMQNPRHLVRRRGQEARLRCSPMKGHSHVYWYRQLPEEGLKFMVYLQKENIIDESGMPKERFSAEFPKEGPSILRIQQVVRGDSAAYFCASSQQGGMNTEAFFGQGTRLTVV.

The chain is built from TRBV2 and TRBJ1-1; D uncertain. The germline CDR1 and CDR2 sequences are SNHLY and FYNNEI. V was clipped by 7 bases and J by 0 bases, with 12 bases between them. The length of the CDR3 is 14 residues. CDR3 region: CASTPTVLNTEAFF. The DNA of the CDR3 is TGTGCCAGCACTCCGACTGTGTTGAACACTGAAGCTTTCTTT.

The rearrangement links TRBV5-6 to TRBJ1-1, with no clear D. Trimming stripped 1 base from V and 0 bases from J, with 7 bases between. Germline assignment: CDR1 SGHDT and CDR2 YYEEEE. The CDR3 has 14 residues. The DNA for the CDR3 is TGTGCCAGCAGCTTGTCGGGGTTGAACACTGAAGCTTTCTTT. Its protein is CASSLSGLNTEAFF.

The rearrangement joins TRBV11-2 to TRBJ2-1, with D possibly TRBD2 on 6 matching bases. The CDR3 is 13 amino acids. The germline V gene has CDR1 SGHAT and CDR2 FQNNGV. V lost 2 bases and J lost 10, with 12 bases in between. CDR3 residues: CASSLSLAREQFF. In nucleotides, the CDR3 is TGTGCCAGCAGCTTAAGCCTAGCGAGAGAGCAGTTCTTC. Based on the CDR3 plus reference TRBV11-2 and TRBJ2-1, the full variable domain is EAGVAQSPRYKIIEKRQSVAFWCNPISGHATLYWYQQILGQGPKLLIQFQNNGVVDDSQLPKDRFSAERLKGVDSTLKIQPAKLEDSAVYLCASSLSLAREQFFGPGTRLTVL.

The V call is TRBV18, the J call TRBJ2-2, with 8 bases identical to TRBD1. The germline gives CDR1 KGHSH, CDR2 LQKENI. The CDR3 sequence is 15 residues long. Trimming took 4 bases from V and 1 from J; bases not matched to a gene: 2. DNA for the CDR3: TGTGCCAGCTCACTTGGACAGGGGAACACCGGGGAGCTGTTTTTT. Translated: CASSLGQGNTGELFF. The variable domain in full, with the rest retrieved from reference TRBV18 and TRBJ2-2, is NAGVMQNPRHLVRRRGQEARLRCSPMKGHSHVYWYRQLPEEGLKFMVYLQKENIIDESGMPKERFSAEFPKEGPSILRIQQVVRGDSAAYFCASSLGQGNTGELFFGEGSRLTVL.

This chain joins TRBV5-8 and TRBJ1-2, with D hard to call. V lost 4 bases, J lost 6 bases, and 4 bases lay in between. This CDR3 is built from 10 residues. Germline-derived CDR1 and CDR2 are SGHTS and YDEGEE. The DNA of the CDR3 is TGTGCCAGCAGCCCGAATGGCTACACCTTC. Translation gives CASSPNGYTF. Based on the CDR3 plus reference TRBV5-8 and TRBJ1-2, the full variable domain is EAGVTQSPTHLIKTRGQQATLRCSPISGHTSVYWYQQALGLGLQFLLWYDEGEERNRGNFPPRFSGRQFPNYSSELNVNALELEDSALYLCASSPNGYTFGSGTRLTVV.

The chain employs TRBV29-1 and TRBJ1-2; 7 nucleotides line up with TRBD1. V was pared by 0 bases and J by 6 bases, with 4 bases of the junction left unmatched. The germline gives CDR1 SQVTM, CDR2 ANQGSEA. There are 13 residues in the CDR3. CDR3 sequence reads: CSVEDQGVDGYTF. In DNA form, the CDR3 reads TGCAGCGTTGAAGATCAGGGGGTGGATGGCTACACCTTC.

The chain uses TRBV6-1 and TRBJ1-2; D not certain. V was trimmed by 3 bases and J by 7 bases, leaving 9 bases between them. CDR3 length: 12 amino acids. Germline values: CDR1 MNHNS, CDR2 SASEGT. CDR3 loop: CASSDSRTGYTF. Here the CDR3 DNA reads TGTGCCAGCAGTGATAGCCGCACTGGCTACACCTTC.